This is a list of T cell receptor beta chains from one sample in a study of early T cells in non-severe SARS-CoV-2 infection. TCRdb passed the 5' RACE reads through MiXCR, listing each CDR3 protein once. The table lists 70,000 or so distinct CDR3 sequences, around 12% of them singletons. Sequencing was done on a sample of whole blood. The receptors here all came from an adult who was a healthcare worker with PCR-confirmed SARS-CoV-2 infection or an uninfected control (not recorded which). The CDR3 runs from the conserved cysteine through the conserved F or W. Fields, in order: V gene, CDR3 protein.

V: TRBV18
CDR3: CASSSPMRTSGNTIYF

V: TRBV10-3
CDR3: CAISGGTYEQYF

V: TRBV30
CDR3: CAWSVGRVRGNQPQHF

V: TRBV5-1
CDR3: CASSSRGSEQYF

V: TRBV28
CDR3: CASRPITSGRVWEQYF

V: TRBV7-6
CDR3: CASSTSNLETQYF

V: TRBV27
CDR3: CASRGTALEQYF

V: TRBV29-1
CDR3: CSVDGSGGTGELFF

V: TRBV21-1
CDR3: CASRRTGHDEQYF

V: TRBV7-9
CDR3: CASRLGVPIGEQYF

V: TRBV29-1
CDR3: CSTVQGEGYTEAFF

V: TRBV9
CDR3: CASSATSYNEQFF

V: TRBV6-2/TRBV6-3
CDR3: CASSHGGGLKHQETQYF

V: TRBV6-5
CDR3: CASSRLGGHTEAFF